This entry lists 28 T cell receptor beta chains sequenced from one sample in a study of identical twins. In TCRdb, the 5' RACE reads were re-called with MiXCR into one record per CDR3 protein. The data hold 690,000 or so distinct CDR3 sequences, with around 6% observed a single time. The sequenced material came from naive T cells sorted from blood. The source is a man younger than 35 in good health.

The chain uses TRBV5-1 and TRBJ2-7; unclear D gene. The CDR3 is 13 residues long. Trimming stripped 3 bases from V and 2 bases from J, with 9 bases between. CDR1 and CDR2 from the germline V gene are SGHRS and YFSETQ. The CDR3 DNA sequence: TGCGCCAGCAGCTGGGCCTTCACCTACGAGCAGTACGTC. This gives the protein CASSWAFTYEQYV.

V gene TRBV12-3 or TRBV12-4 combines with J gene TRBJ1-5; no reliable D call. The length of the CDR3 is 15 residues. The V gene lost 3 bases and the J gene lost 0 bases, with 9 bases spanning the gap. In DNA, the CDR3 is TGTGCCAGCAGTTTTGTCCCCCATAGCAATCAGCCCCAGCATTTT. Encoded protein: CASSFVPHSNQPQHF.

This clonotype was seen repeatedly, ten times or more. CDR3 protein: CASSYSQGISYEQYF. In DNA form, the CDR3 reads TGTGCCAGCAGTTACTCCCAGGGGATCTCCTACGAGCAGTACTTC. This chain links TRBV6-2 or TRBV6-3 with TRBJ2-7; possible D gene TRBD1, 6 bases. Germline V gene lookup returns CDR1 MNHEY and CDR2 SVGEGT. V was shortened by 0 bases and J by 0 bases, with 9 bases between the two germline ends. CDR3 length: 15 amino acids.

This clonotype has just a few counts. This chain connects TRBV7-2 to TRBJ2-5; TRBD1 agrees at 9 bases. Unmatched junction bases numbered 4, after V lost 3 bases and J lost 5 bases. This CDR3 is 14 amino acids long. The germline CDR1 and CDR2 sequences are SGHTA and FQGNSA. This chain's CDR3 is CASSFGQGLETQYF. DNA for the CDR3: TGTGCCAGCAGCTTCGGACAGGGGTTGGAGACCCAGTACTTC.

The chain links TRBV11-2 to TRBJ2-2; 7 positions match TRBD1. J lost 6 bases, V lost 2 bases, and 15 bases had no gene match. Germline lookup yields CDR1 SGHAT and CDR2 FQNNGV. The CDR3 loop spans 18 amino acids. The CDR3 region is CASSLRDPWTGLAGELFF. DNA of the CDR3: TGTGCCAGCAGCTTAAGGGACCCGTGGACAGGTCTTGCCGGGGAGCTGTTTTTT.

The rearrangement joins TRBV20-1 to TRBJ1-1; no reliable D call. This CDR3 is built from 12 residues. The V gene lost 4 bases and the J gene lost 8 bases, with 14 bases spanning the gap. Per the germline V gene, CDR1 is DFQATT and CDR2 is SNEGSKA (reference sequence). CDR3: CSANTGSPEAFF. For the CDR3, the DNA is TGCAGTGCTAATACGGGGTCCCCGGAAGCTTTCTTT.

This clonotype was seen repeatedly, ten times or more. The rearrangement joins TRBV6-4 to TRBJ1-6; D possibly corresponds to TRBD1 (6 bases). This CDR3 comprises 19 residues. Looked up from germline, CDR1 is MRHNA and CDR2 is SNTAGT. The V gene lost 5 bases and the J gene lost 7 bases, with 27 bases spanning the gap. CDR3 loop: CASSHRGVRGRPWNSPLHF. The CDR3 DNA reads TGTGCCAGCAGTCACCGCGGCGTCAGGGGCCGACCCTGGAATTCACCCCTCCACTTT.

This clonotype was seen ten or more times. The chain couples TRBV28 to TRBJ2-7, with 8 bases fitting TRBD2. The V segment lost 3 bases and the J segment 2 bases; nucleotides outside the gene matches: 6. The CDR3 has 15 amino acids. CDR1 and CDR2 (germline): MDHEN, SYDVKM. CDR3 region: CASSFEAGGTYEQYF. The DNA of the CDR3 is TGTGCCAGCAGTTTTGAGGCGGGAGGAACCTACGAGCAGTACTTC.

This clonotype appeared a few times. The chain couples TRBV21-1 to TRBJ1-1; the table's D call, TRBD1, has no DNA check behind it. TRBV21-1 is described as a pseudogene. The length of the CDR3 is 17 residues. CDR3 residues: CASSKWRQGAITTEAFF. DNA of the CDR3: TGTGCCAGCAGCAAATGGAGGCAGGGGGCGATTACCACTGAAGCTTTCTTT.

Many counts were recorded for this clonotype. The V gene is TRBV29-1, the J gene TRBJ2-5; perhaps TRBD1 as D (6 bases). The germline CDR1 and CDR2 sequences are SQVTM and ANQGSEA. The ends were cut back, 3 bases at V and 7 bases at J, with 15 bases in the middle. The CDR3 runs 13 residues. CDR3 DNA sequence: TGCAGCGTTGAGGCCCAGGGGTCCCGGACCCAGTACTTC. It yields the protein CSVEAQGSRTQYF.

About this clonotype: A much larger clone sits a single nucleotide away, making a read error possible. V gene TRBV6-2 or TRBV6-3 combines with J gene TRBJ1-1, with D uncertain. The germline gives CDR1 MNHEY, CDR2 SVGEGT. Trimming left V 2 bases short and J 1 base short, with 5 bases between. The CDR3 sequence is 13 residues long. The CDR3 DNA is TGTGCCAGCAGTTACCCGACGAACACTGAAGCTTTCTTT. Amino acids: CASSYPTNTEAFF.

There are a few counts of this clonotype. This sequence joins TRBV6-1 and TRBJ2-2, with a possible D match to TRBD2 (6 bases). CDR3 length equals 17 residues. Per germline, CDR1 MNHNS and CDR2 SASEGT. Trimming pared 6 bases from V and 3 bases from J, leaving 20 bases between. The CDR3 loop is CASSPIVGGVDTGELFF. CDR3 coding DNA: TGTGCCAGCAGCCCAATCGTGGGGGGAGTAGACACCGGGGAGCTGTTTTTT.

This clonotype was observed a handful of times. CDR3: CATSRDWRATEAFF. The CDR3 nucleotides read TGTGCCACCAGCAGAGATTGGAGGGCCACTGAAGCTTTCTTT. The rearrangement uses TRBV15 and TRBJ1-1; no firm D call. This CDR3 has 14 amino acids. Germline V gives CDR1 LNHNV, CDR2 YYDKDF (reference sequence). V was shortened by 0 bases and J by 4 bases, with 9 bases between the two germline ends.

V usage is TRBV29-1 and J usage is TRBJ2-7; 9 nucleotides match TRBD1. Germline loops: CDR1 SQVTM, CDR2 ANQGSEA. CDR3 length equals 18 residues. V dropped 1 base and J dropped 7; count of bases not matched to a gene: 20. The CDR3 is CSVEGIYPLGQGSGEQYF. The CDR3 region has the DNA TGCAGCGTTGAAGGAATCTACCCCTTGGGACAGGGATCGGGGGAGCAGTACTTC.

Ten or more counts support this clonotype. This chain joins TRBV20-1 and TRBJ2-1; 11 bases match TRBD2. J lost 0 bases, V lost 2 bases, and 3 bases had no gene match. Germline CDR1 and CDR2: DFQATT and SNEGSKA (reference sequence). The CDR3 covers 16 residues. The CDR3 coding sequence is TGCAGTGCTAGATTACTAGCGGGAGTCTCCTACAATGAGCAGTTCTTC. Its translation: CSARLLAGVSYNEQFF.

This clonotype occurred many times. The CDR3 loop is CSVNQQGAPETQYF. CDR3 nucleotide sequence: TGCAGCGTCAACCAACAGGGGGCTCCGGAGACCCAGTACTTC. The chain has TRBV29-1 and TRBJ2-5; 9 bases align to TRBD1. Germline V lookup: CDR1 SQVTM, CDR2 ANQGSEA. The CDR3 runs to 14 residues. J was trimmed by 5 bases and V by 6 bases; bases with no gene match: 10.

This clonotype was detected ten times or more. The rearrangement joins TRBV10-3 to TRBJ2-3, with D maybe TRBD2 (5 bases). CDR1 is ENHRY, CDR2 SYGVKD, per germline. V shed 11 bases and J shed 2 bases, with 14 bases lying between them. This CDR3 has 13 amino acids. The CDR3 coding sequence is TGTGCCTTTACTTCGGGAAACACAGATACGCAGTATTTT. It yields the protein CAFTSGNTDTQYF.

This clonotype was observed many times. V usage is TRBV6-5 and J usage is TRBJ1-1; a weak D match, TRBD1 (5 bases). CDR3 length: 14 residues. V lost 2 bases and J 4 bases, leaving 11 bases between the germline ends. Germline V CDR1 and CDR2: MNHEY, SVGAGI. The CDR3 DNA follows: TGTGCCAGCAGTTACGAGGGAAGGGGCACTGAAGCTTTCTTT. Translation: CASSYEGRGTEAFF.

This clonotype came up many times. The chain has TRBV24-1 and TRBJ2-1; weak D call: TRBD2 (5 bases). V lost 4 bases and J lost 0, with 15 bases in between. The CDR3 spans 17 residues. CDR1 KGHDR and CDR2 SFDVKD come from the germline V gene. The CDR3 sequence: CATSDSRQGGSYNEQFF. The CDR3 bases are TGTGCCACCAGTGACTCTAGGCAAGGAGGCTCCTACAATGAGCAGTTCTTC.

This clonotype was seen a handful of times. The rearrangement uses TRBV3-1 and TRBJ2-2; 8 bases are shared with TRBD1. After removal of 4 bases from V and 2 bases from J, the junction contained 6 bases not matched to a gene. Germline V gene data show CDR1 as LGHDT and CDR2 as YNNKEL (reference sequence). The length of the CDR3 is 16 residues. CDR3: CASSLLTGANTGELFF. As DNA, the CDR3 is TGTGCCAGCAGCCTCTTGACAGGGGCAAACACCGGGGAGCTGTTTTTT.

This clonotype appeared a few times. This rearrangement joins TRBV6-2 or TRBV6-3 to TRBJ2-2; D is uncertain. CDR3 length equals 14 residues. Trimming took 2 bases from V and 7 from J, leaving 11 bases between them. CDR1 and CDR2 from the germline V gene are MNHEY and SVGEGT. The chain's CDR3 is CASSYGHLGGELFF. The CDR3 DNA is TGTGCCAGCAGTTACGGCCACCTTGGCGGGGAGCTGTTTTTT.

This clonotype has ten or more counts. The rearrangement uses TRBV3-1 and TRBJ2-2; D may be TRBD1 (6 bases). The CDR3 has 15 residues. V was clipped by 0 bases and J by 4 bases, with 9 bases between them. Germline assignment: CDR1 LGHDT and CDR2 YNNKEL (reference sequence). For the CDR3, the DNA is TGTGCCAGCAGCCAAGACAACAGGGCCACCGGGGAGCTGTTTTTT. Translating it yields CASSQDNRATGELFF. The complete variable domain, with remaining parts taken from reference TRBV3-1 and TRBJ2-2, reads DTAVSQTPKYLVTQMGNDKSIKCEQNLGHDTMYWYKQDSKKFLKIMFSYNNKELIINETVPNRFSPKSPDKAHLNLHINSLELGDSAVYFCASSQDNRATGELFFGEGSRLTVL.

In this sample, this clonotype turned up a few times. The rearrangement joins TRBV7-2 to TRBJ2-1; 8 bases line up with TRBD1. Unmatched junction bases numbered 15, after V lost 5 bases and J lost 6 bases. Looked up from germline, CDR1 is SGHTA and CDR2 is FQGNSA. This CDR3 spans 17 amino acids. CDR3 protein: CASSPTFRDRLGNEQFF. As DNA, the CDR3 is TGTGCCAGCAGCCCCACCTTCCGGGACAGGTTAGGCAATGAGCAGTTCTTC.

The sample holds many counts of this clonotype. The rearrangement joins TRBV5-1 to TRBJ2-1; weak D call: TRBD2 (5 bases). Germline V gene sequence: CDR1 SGHRS, CDR2 YFSETQ. Trimming removed 3 bases at V and 4 bases at J, with 14 bases between. The CDR3 contains 15 residues. CDR3 coding DNA: TGCGCCAGCAGCTCCCGGCGGGCGATATACAATGAGCAGTTCTTC. Translation: CASSSRRAIYNEQFF.

The sample holds many counts of this clonotype. V is TRBV6-1 and J is TRBJ2-6; D unclear. The germline V gene encodes CDR1 MNHNS and CDR2 SASEGT. Trimming stripped 5 bases from V and 2 bases from J, with 7 bases between. The CDR3 runs to 14 residues. The CDR3 DNA is TGTGCCAGCAGTAAATGGACTGGGGCCAACGTCCTGACTTTC. This sequence encodes CASSKWTGANVLTF.

This clonotype was observed a few times. The V call is TRBV5-1, the J call TRBJ2-1; no reliable D call. The CDR3 has 13 residues. Trimming stripped 3 bases from V and 8 bases from J, with 12 bases between. From germline, CDR1 is SGHRS and CDR2 YFSETQ. The CDR3 bases are TGCGCCAGCAGCTCCCTAGGTAGCCATGAGCAGTTCTTC. It specifies CASSSLGSHEQFF. Full variable domain (rest looked up from reference TRBV5-1 and TRBJ2-1): KAGVTQTPRYLIKTRGQQVTLSCSPISGHRSVSWYQQTPGQGLQFLFEYFSETQRNKGNFPGRFSGRQFSNSRSEMNVSTLELGDSALYLCASSSLGSHEQFFGPGTRLTVL.

V is TRBV5-1 and J is TRBJ2-3; tentative D call: TRBD1 (6 bases). The V gene lost 4 bases and the J gene lost 2 bases, with 17 bases spanning the gap. Germline V gives CDR1 SGHRS, CDR2 YFSETQ. This CDR3 has 16 amino acids. In nucleotides, the CDR3 is TGCGCCAGCAGCCCCCGTCGACAGGAGTCCACAGATACGCAGTATTTT. It specifies CASSPRRQESTDTQYF.

The chain carries TRBV7-6 and TRBJ2-2; 7 bases match TRBD1. Looked up from germline, CDR1 is SGHVS and CDR2 is FNYEAQ. Trimming at V came to 1 base and at J to 6 bases, leaving 8 bases not matched to a gene. The CDR3 is 16 amino acids. DNA for the CDR3: TGTGCCAGCAGCTTAGAGTGGGGACAGATTTCCGGGGAGCTGTTTTTT. Residues: CASSLEWGQISGELFF.